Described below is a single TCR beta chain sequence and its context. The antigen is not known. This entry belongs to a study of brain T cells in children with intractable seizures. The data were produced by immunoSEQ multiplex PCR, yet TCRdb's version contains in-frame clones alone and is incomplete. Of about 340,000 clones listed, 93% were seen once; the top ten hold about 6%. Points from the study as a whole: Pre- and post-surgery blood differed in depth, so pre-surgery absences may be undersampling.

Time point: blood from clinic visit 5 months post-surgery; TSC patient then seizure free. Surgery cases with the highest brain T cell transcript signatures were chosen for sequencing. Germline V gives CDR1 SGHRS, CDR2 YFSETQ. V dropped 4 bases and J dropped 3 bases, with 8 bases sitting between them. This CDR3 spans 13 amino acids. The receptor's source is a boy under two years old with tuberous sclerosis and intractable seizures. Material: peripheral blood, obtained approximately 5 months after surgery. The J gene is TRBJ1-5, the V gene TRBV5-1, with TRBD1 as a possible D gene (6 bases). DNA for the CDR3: TGCGCCAGCAGCACAGGGAACAATCAGCCCCAGCATTTT. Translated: CASSTGNNQPQHF.